This T cell receptor beta chain was retrieved from a study of T-cell reconstitution after alpha-beta-depleted transplantation in children. Preparation of the TCRbeta library used unique molecular identifiers. Via MiXCR, TCRdb re-called the PCR reads, giving one row per CDR3 protein. Found here are 600,000 to 700,000 distinct CDR3 sequences, 16% of them singletons; the top ten hold approximately 1%. This clonotype has at least ten counts. The source was PBMCs from the stem cell graft donor, collected from the stem cell graft. The clonotype originates from a human donor who donated a stem cell graft to a child with acute myeloid leukemia.

CDR3 amino acids: CASSGGQRIRSGANVLTF. The CDR3 coding sequence is TGTGCCAGCAGCGGAGGGCAGCGGATTCGCTCTGGGGCCAACGTCCTGACTTTC. The chain links TRBV12-3 or TRBV12-4 to TRBJ2-6; possible D gene TRBD2, 6 bases. This CDR3 has 18 amino acids. Trimming left V 6 bases short and J 0 bases short, with 18 bases between.